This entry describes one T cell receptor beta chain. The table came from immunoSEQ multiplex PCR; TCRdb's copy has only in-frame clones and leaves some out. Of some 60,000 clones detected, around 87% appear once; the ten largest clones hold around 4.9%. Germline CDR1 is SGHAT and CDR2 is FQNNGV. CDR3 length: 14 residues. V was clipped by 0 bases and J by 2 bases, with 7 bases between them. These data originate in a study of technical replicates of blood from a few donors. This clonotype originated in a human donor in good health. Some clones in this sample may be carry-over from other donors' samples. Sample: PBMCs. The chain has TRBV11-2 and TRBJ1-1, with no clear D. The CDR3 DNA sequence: TGTGCCAGCAGCTTAGATATCTACAACACTGAAGCTTTCTTT. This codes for CASSLDIYNTEAFF.